Below are 5 T cell receptor beta chains sequenced from a single sample in a study of cytomegalovirus exposure and HLA in healthy donors. Primers included in the PCR were 60 Vbeta and 13 Jbeta primers. Assay used: immunoSEQ multiplex PCR; TCRdb lists only in-frame clones, some missing. The profile shows about 140,000 clones, 79% of them singletons. The sequenced material came from PBMCs. These receptors were collected from a female donor in good health and CMV-seronegative.

This clone came up a few times. The chain uses TRBV5-1 and TRBJ1-1; no definite D call. The germline gives CDR1 SGHRS, CDR2 YFSETQ. Trimming cost V 0 bases and J 6 bases, with 9 bases left between them. This CDR3 contains 13 residues. CDR3 protein: CASSLVGPPEAFF. The CDR3 DNA follows: TGCGCCAGCAGCTTGGTTGGGCCCCCTGAAGCTTTCTTT.

The chain couples TRBV28 to TRBJ2-5; perhaps TRBD1 as D (7 bases). V was cut by 3 bases and J by 7 bases, with 18 bases left in between. CDR3 length: 15 residues. Germline V CDR1 and CDR2: MDHEN, SYDVKM. CDR3 residues: CASSLPYTGEVTQYF. In DNA form, the CDR3 reads TGTGCCAGCAGTTTGCCCTACACAGGGGAGGTGACCCAGTACTTC. The full variable domain, its missing parts supplied by reference TRBV28 and TRBJ2-5, is DVKVTQSSRYLVKRTGEKVFLECVQDMDHENMFWYRQDPGLGLRLIYFSYDVKMKEKGDIPEGYSVSREKKERFSLILESASTNQTSMYLCASSLPYTGEVTQYFGPGTRLLVL.

V and J are TRBV9 and TRBJ1-2, with D possibly TRBD1 on 5 matching bases. The germline V gene encodes CDR1 SGDLS and CDR2 YYNGEE. The germline V and J ends were trimmed by 3 bases and 0 bases, with 9 bases remaining between them. The CDR3 consists of 14 residues. CDR3 nucleotide sequence: TGTGCCAGCAGCGGACAGCTAGCTAACTATGGCTACACCTTC. Translated, it gives CASSGQLANYGYTF.

There are a few counts of this clone. The V and J genes are TRBV18 and TRBJ2-2; D is perhaps TRBD2 (5 bases). The germline V and J ends were trimmed by 4 bases and 3 bases, with 9 bases remaining between them. This CDR3 has 14 residues. Looked up from germline, CDR1 is KGHSH and CDR2 is LQKENI. The CDR3 loop reads CASSQSGYTGELFF. CDR3 bases: TGTGCCAGCTCACAATCGGGGTACACCGGGGAGCTGTTTTTT.

J is TRBJ1-2 and V is TRBV13, with 11 bases aligning to TRBD1. CDR3 length: 15 amino acids. Germline-derived CDR1 and CDR2 are PRHDT and FYEKMQ (reference sequence). With 5 bases clipped from V and 5 bases from J, the junction kept 7 bases outside the gene matches. CDR3 sequence: CASSMGQGVSYGYTF. The DNA of the CDR3 is TGTGCCAGCAGCATGGGACAGGGGGTGAGTTATGGCTACACCTTC.